Each of the 23 T cell receptor beta chains below was sequenced from the same sample in a study of shared clonotypes between healthy human individuals (dated by TCRdb to 2018 to 2021). To prepare the library, the immunoSEQ multiplex PCR assay was applied. TCRdb's version of the immuneACCESS table is confined to in-frame rearrangements and falls short of the full clone set. An unresolved V gene accounts for under half of the shortfall where checked; the remainder is of unknown origin. The table for this sample lists millions of clones; 85% to 95% of them were counted only once. The ten largest clonotypes hold 0.3% to 0.4% of the sample. Sequenced input: naive CD4+ T cells from PBMCs. In light of the paper, this sample's cell subset or site label describes: CD45RA+ positively selected. Every receptor here comes from a man younger than 35 in good health. Some clones in this sample may be carry-over from other donors' samples.

The J gene is TRBJ2-5, the V gene TRBV7-9, with a possible D match to TRBD1 (5 bases). Germline CDR1 is SEHNR and CDR2 is FQNEAQ (reference sequence). V lost 1 base to trimming and J lost 4 bases, with 10 bases between them. The CDR3 loop spans 14 amino acids. The CDR3 sequence is CASSLGLGVETQYF. The CDR3 DNA reads TGTGCCAGCAGCTTAGGATTAGGGGTAGAGACCCAGTACTTC.

The V and J genes are TRBV6-5 and TRBJ1-2; 7 positions agree with TRBD1. V lost 6 bases, J lost 7 bases, and 8 bases stayed unmatched. The CDR3 has 13 residues. Germline CDR1 reads MNHEY; CDR2 reads SVGAGI. CDR3 nucleotide sequence: TGTGCCAGCAGAGAGACAGGGCCCGGTGGCTACACCTTC. Translated, it gives CASRETGPGGYTF.

CDR3 sequence: CATILLAAYNEQFF. CDR3 DNA sequence: TGTGCCACCATTTTACTAGCGGCCTACAATGAGCAGTTCTTC. The genes are TRBV2 and TRBJ2-1; 8 bases match TRBD2. The germline gives CDR1 SNHLY, CDR2 FYNNEI. The CDR3 consists of 14 residues. V shed 10 bases, J shed 2 bases, and the junction held 7 bases outside the gene matches. The whole variable domain, filled in from reference TRBV2 and TRBJ2-1, reads EPEVTQTPSHQVTQMGQEVILRCVPISNHLYFYWYRQILGQKVEFLVSFYNNEISEKSEIFDDQFSVERPDGSNFTLKIRSTKLEDSAMYFCATILLAAYNEQFFGPGTRLTVL.

This sequence joins TRBV28 and TRBJ1-5, with D unclear. Trimming shortened V by 3 bases and J by 3 bases, and 6 bases separated the two germline ends. Germline CDR1 reads MDHEN; CDR2 reads SYDVKM. The length of the CDR3 is 13 residues. Written as DNA, the CDR3 is TGTGCCAGCAGTTTCACTAACAATCAGCCCCAGCATTTT. Translation: CASSFTNNQPQHF.

The genes are TRBV4-2 and TRBJ1-2, with 7 nucleotides matching TRBD1. Per germline, CDR1 LGHNA and CDR2 YNFKEQ. The ends lost 2 bases at V and 0 bases at J; junction bases unmatched: 3. CDR3 length: 15 amino acids. Written as DNA, the CDR3 is TGTGCCAGCAGCCAACCGGGACAGACTAACTATGGCTACACCTTC. Its protein product is CASSQPGQTNYGYTF.

The CDR3 bases are TGCGCCAGCAGCTCCATGGACAGGGGTTTTTACACTGAAGCTTTCTTT. It is translated as CASSSMDRGFYTEAFF. The gene calls are TRBV5-1 and TRBJ1-1, with TRBD1 matching over 9 bases. Trimming at V came to 3 bases and at J to 3 bases, leaving 9 bases not matched to a gene. In germline, CDR1 is SGHRS, CDR2 YFSETQ. The CDR3 has 16 amino acids.

The genes are TRBV28 and TRBJ1-5; D is possibly TRBD1 (6 bases). Germline CDR1 reads MDHEN; CDR2 reads SYDVKM. V lost 6 bases and J lost 2, with 11 bases in between. The CDR3 sequence is 14 residues long. CDR3 protein: CASRTDRRNQPQHF. In DNA, the CDR3 is TGTGCCAGCAGAACCGACAGGCGCAATCAGCCCCAGCATTTT.

The V and J genes are TRBV29-1 and TRBJ2-7; 9 bases align to TRBD1. Germline CDR1 SQVTM, CDR2 ANQGSEA. CDR3 size: 13 residues. J was trimmed by 2 bases and V by 7 bases; bases with no gene match: 6. CDR3 in DNA: TGCAGCGCCGGGACAGGGAAGACCTACGAGCAGTACTTC. As protein: CSAGTGKTYEQYF.

The J gene is TRBJ1-2, the V gene TRBV9; D may be TRBD1 (6 bases). V was shortened by 5 bases and J by 6 bases, with 14 bases between the two germline ends. Germline CDR1 and CDR2: SGDLS and YYNGEE. CDR3 length: 13 amino acids. The CDR3 loop reads CASSAQGGDGYTF. In DNA form, the CDR3 reads TGTGCCAGCAGTGCACAGGGCGGGGATGGCTACACCTTC.

This chain links TRBV11-2 with TRBJ2-7, with D uncertain. Trimming took 5 bases from V and 5 from J, leaving 7 bases between them. The germline CDR1 and CDR2 sequences are SGHAT and FQNNGV. The CDR3 sequence is 11 residues long. CDR3: CASSPRNEQYF. Here the CDR3 DNA reads TGTGCCAGCAGCCCCCGGAACGAGCAGTACTTC.

The chain joins TRBV18 to TRBJ2-7; 11 positions agree with TRBD2. CDR1 is KGHSH and CDR2 is LQKENI in the germline V gene. Germline trimming cut 8 bases from V and 5 bases from J; bases unmatched to any gene: 8. The CDR3 covers 14 residues. CDR3 sequence: CASRGLLAGDEQYF. The DNA for the CDR3 is TGTGCCAGCCGCGGCCTACTAGCGGGGGACGAGCAGTACTTC.

A note on this clone: Other DNA sequences in the sample encode the same CDR3. V gene TRBV18 combines with J gene TRBJ2-3; D remains unclear. V was clipped by 2 bases and J by 0 bases, with 6 bases between them. This CDR3 is 14 amino acids long. Germline CDR1 reads KGHSH; CDR2 reads LQKENI. CDR3 sequence: CASSPTPSTDTQYF. The CDR3, as DNA: TGTGCCAGCTCACCAACACCAAGCACAGATACGCAGTATTTT.

The chain has TRBV11-2 and TRBJ2-1; D may be TRBD1 (5 bases). Per the germline V gene, CDR1 is SGHAT and CDR2 is FQNNGV. This CDR3 has 13 residues. Trimming took off 6 bases at V and 7 bases at J, with 13 bases between the two ends. The CDR3 sequence: CASRTQGSNEQFF. In DNA form, the CDR3 reads TGTGCCAGCAGGACGCAGGGTTCGAATGAGCAGTTCTTC.

V gene TRBV7-9 combines with J gene TRBJ2-4; 12 positions match TRBD2. The length of the CDR3 is 19 residues. Germline loops: CDR1 SEHNR, CDR2 FQNEAQ (reference sequence). The V and J ends lost 1 base and 5 bases, in that order; junction bases with no gene match: 12. CDR3 DNA: TGTGCCAGCAGCTTAGGGGCTAGCGGGAGGGCCGAGGACGAAAACATTCAGTACTTC. It specifies CASSLGASGRAEDENIQYF. The full variable domain, in which reference TRBV7-9 and TRBJ2-4 provide the parts outside the CDR3, is DTGVSQNPRHKITKRGQNVTFRCDPISEHNRLYWYRQTLGQGPEFLTYFQNEAQLEKSRLLSDRFSAERPKGSFSTLEIQRTEQGDSAMYLCASSLGASGRAEDENIQYFGAGTRLSVL.

The chain couples TRBV7-9 to TRBJ2-5; 13 nucleotides match TRBD2. This CDR3 has 16 amino acids. Germline V gives CDR1 SEHNR, CDR2 FQNEAQ (reference sequence). The ends lost 0 bases at V and 2 bases at J; junction bases unmatched: 0. The CDR3 nucleotides read TGTGCCAGCAGCTTAGCGGGACTAGCGGGGCAAGAGACCCAGTACTTC. This translates into CASSLAGLAGQETQYF.

The rearrangement uses TRBV5-4 and TRBJ2-3; D perhaps matches TRBD2 (6 bases). Germline V CDR1 and CDR2: SGHNT, YYREEE (reference sequence). The CDR3 runs 14 residues. V dropped 1 base and J dropped 1 base, with 7 bases sitting between them. DNA for the CDR3: TGTGCCAGCAGCTTGTGGGGGGGCACAGATACGCAGTATTTT. Its translation: CASSLWGGTDTQYF.

The chain is built from TRBV7-8 and TRBJ1-2; 9 nucleotides line up with TRBD1. This CDR3 is built from 17 residues. Germline V gene sequence: CDR1 SGHVS, CDR2 FQNEAQ. V gave up 1 base and J gave up 3 bases; unmatched junction bases: 9. CDR3 sequence reads: CASSLGGVTGGYYGYTF. CDR3 in DNA: TGTGCCAGCAGCTTAGGGGGCGTAACAGGGGGCTACTATGGCTACACCTTC. Based on the CDR3 plus reference TRBV7-8 and TRBJ1-2, the full variable domain is GAGVSQSPRYKVAKRGQDVALRCDPISGHVSLFWYQQALGQGPEFLTYFQNEAQLDKSGLPSDRFFAERPEGSVSTLKIQRTQQEDSAVYLCASSLGGVTGGYYGYTFGSGTRLTVV.

This chain uses TRBV4-1 with TRBJ1-1; D unresolved. Trimming stripped 4 bases from V and 0 bases from J, with 12 bases between. The CDR3 is 15 amino acids. Germline CDR1 MGHRA, CDR2 YSYEKL. The CDR3 coding sequence is TGCGCCAGCAGCCCACGTAATCAAATGAACACTGAAGCTTTCTTT. Residues: CASSPRNQMNTEAFF.

CDR3 residues: CASSLGGGDTDTQYF. For the CDR3, the DNA is TGTGCCAGCAGCTTGGGAGGGGGGGACACAGATACGCAGTATTTT. The chain recombines TRBV5-4 with TRBJ2-3; a weak D match, TRBD2 (7 bases). The CDR3 runs 15 residues. Trimming took 0 bases from V and 2 from J, leaving 10 bases between them. Germline values: CDR1 SGHNT, CDR2 YYREEE (reference sequence).

CDR3 residues: CSATAPYEQYF. The CDR3 DNA reads as TGCAGTGCTACAGCCCCCTACGAGCAGTACTTC. The V gene is TRBV20-1, the J gene TRBJ2-7, with D uncertain. Germline V CDR1 and CDR2: DFQATT, SNEGSKA (reference sequence). V was shortened by 4 bases and J by 2 bases, with 6 bases between the two germline ends. The CDR3 length is 11 residues.

The rearrangement links TRBV11-2 to TRBJ2-3; D is tentatively TRBD1 or TRBD2 (5 bases each). Germline values: CDR1 SGHAT, CDR2 FQNNGV. V was shortened by 10 bases and J by 2 bases, with 16 bases between the two germline ends. The CDR3 is made up of 14 amino acids. This CDR3 reads CAISTGTSTDTQYF. The CDR3, as DNA: TGTGCCATCTCGACCGGGACGTCCACAGATACGCAGTATTTT.

On this clone itself: Additional DNA sequences in this sample encode the identical CDR3. The chain uses TRBV9 and TRBJ2-3; 9 nucleotides agree with TRBD2. Germline values: CDR1 SGDLS, CDR2 YYNGEE. The CDR3 totals 14 residues. Losses at the gene ends were 3 bases for V and 3 bases for J; bases not matched to a gene: 2. The CDR3: CASSALAGTDTQYF. CDR3 DNA: TGTGCCAGCAGCGCCCTAGCGGGGACAGATACGCAGTATTTT.

As DNA, the CDR3 is TGTGCCAGCAGCCAAACAGGGGGCCCAACCGGGGAGCTGTTTTTT. It is translated as CASSQTGGPTGELFF. V is TRBV14 and J is TRBJ2-2; 9 positions agree with TRBD1. V was pared by 2 bases and J by 5 bases, with 3 bases of the junction left unmatched. CDR1 SGHDN and CDR2 FVKESK come from the germline V gene. The CDR3 is made up of 15 amino acids.